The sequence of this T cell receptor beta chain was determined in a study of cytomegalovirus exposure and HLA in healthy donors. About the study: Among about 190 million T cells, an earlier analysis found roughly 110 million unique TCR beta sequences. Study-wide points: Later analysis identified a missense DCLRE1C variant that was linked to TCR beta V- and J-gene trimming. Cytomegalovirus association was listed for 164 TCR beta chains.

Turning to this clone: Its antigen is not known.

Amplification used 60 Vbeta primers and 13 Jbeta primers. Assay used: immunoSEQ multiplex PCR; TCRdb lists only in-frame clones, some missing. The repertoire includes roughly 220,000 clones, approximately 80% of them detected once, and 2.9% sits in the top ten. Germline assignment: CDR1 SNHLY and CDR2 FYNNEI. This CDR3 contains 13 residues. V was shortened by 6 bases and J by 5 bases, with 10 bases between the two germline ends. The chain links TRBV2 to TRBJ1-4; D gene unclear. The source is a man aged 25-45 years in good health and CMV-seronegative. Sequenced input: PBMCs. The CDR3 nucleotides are TGTGCCAGCAGACGGCGGGAGAATGAAAAACTGTTTTTT. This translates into CASRRRENEKLFF.